These T cell receptor beta chains were read from a single sample in a study of T cell responses to AZD1222 COVID-19 vaccine. Generated by immunoSEQ multiplex PCR, the TCRdb table keeps only in-frame clones and is missing some. This table holds 80,000 to 100,000 clones, roughly nine tenths found once. Specimen: peripheral blood, collected 28 days after the second AZD1222 dose. All receptors come from an adult who received the AZD1222 COVID-19 vaccine. Both conserved end residues are part of each CDR3. The D gene is left open where the match is weak. Clone size is shown for a subset of rows, as once, few, many or a class of expanded clone.

cdr3_nt,cdr3_aa,cdr3_length,clone_size,j_call,v_call,d_call
TGTGCCAGCAGCTATAGCGGGGGGATTGATACGCAGTATTTT,CASSYSGGIDTQYF,14,.,TRBJ2-3,TRBV6-5,TRBD2
TGTGCCAGCAGCCAAGAAAGCTATGGCTACACCTTC,CASSQESYGYTF,12,.,TRBJ1-2,TRBV3-1/TRBV3-2,.
TGTGCCAGCAGCTTGGGAGGACTCGGGGACACTGAAGCTTTCTTT,CASSLGGLGDTEAFF,15,.,TRBJ1-1,TRBV5-6,.
TGTGCCAGCAGTGTCTTGCCAGGGAACTATGGCTACACCTTC,CASSVLPGNYGYTF,14,.,TRBJ1-2,TRBV2,.
TGCGCCAGCAAATTAACGGGACAGTCGAACACCGGGGAGCTGTTTTTT,CASKLTGQSNTGELFF,16,.,TRBJ2-2,TRBV4-1,TRBD1
TGTGCCAGCAGTTTGCAGGGACGATATGGCTACACCTTC,CASSLQGRYGYTF,13,.,TRBJ1-2,TRBV27,.
TGTGCCAGCAGCCCCGGACAGGCCCACAATGAGCAGTTCTTC,CASSPGQAHNEQFF,14,once,TRBJ2-1,TRBV6-5,TRBD1
TGTGCCAGTAGTATCCGGGAGGAGCAGTTCTTC,CASSIREEQFF,11,.,TRBJ2-1,TRBV19,.
TGTGCCAGCAGCTTAAGGTCACAACCTACCTCTAACTATGGCTACACCTTC,CASSLRSQPTSNYGYTF,17,.,TRBJ1-2,TRBV11-2,.
TGTGCCAGTAGTATAGCCCCGGCGAAGAGTGCTTCACCCCTCCACTTT,CASSIAPAKSASPLHF,16,once,TRBJ1-6,TRBV19,.
TGCGCCAGCAGCTTGGACGGTTACGAGCAGTACTTC,CASSLDGYEQYF,12,.,TRBJ2-7,TRBV5-1,.
TGTGCCAGCAGCTTGTCCCAACGCACCTACGAGCAGTACTTC,CASSLSQRTYEQYF,14,.,TRBJ2-7,TRBV5-5,.
TGTGCCAGCAGCCCAACCCAGGCCGCATTCACTAATGAAAAACTGTTTTTT,CASSPTQAAFTNEKLFF,17,.,TRBJ1-4,TRBV7-6,.
TGTGCCAGCAGCCCGGGGGGCGGCGGGGGGGTTGTGCAGTACTTC,CASSPGGGGGVVQYF,15,.,TRBJ2-7,TRBV3-1/TRBV3-2,TRBD2
TGTGCCAGCAGCCCAGGGACGCCACCTCAGCAGTTCTTC,CASSPGTPPQQFF,13,.,TRBJ2-1,TRBV6-5,.
TGTGCCAGCAACGCAGGGACCTACAATGAGCAGTTCTTC,CASNAGTYNEQFF,13,.,TRBJ2-1,TRBV2,.
TGTGCCAGCCGCCGACTAGCGGGGGGTGGGACAGATACGCAGTATTTT,CASRRLAGGGTDTQYF,16,.,TRBJ2-3,TRBV3-1/TRBV3-2,TRBD2
TGTGCCAGCAGAACGGGGTCCTACGAGCAGTACTTC,CASRTGSYEQYF,12,once,TRBJ2-7,TRBV12-3/TRBV12-4,.
TGTGCCACCAGCAGAGATAGAGGGGCCGGCACAGATACGCAGTATTTT,CATSRDRGAGTDTQYF,16,once,TRBJ2-3,TRBV15,.
TGTGCCAGCAGCTTACGAGTGGCAGGGAGCACAGATACGCAGTATTTT,CASSLRVAGSTDTQYF,16,.,TRBJ2-3,TRBV7-8,.
TGTGCCAGCAGTAGCCCCAGCGGGGGGGAAGAGACCCAGTACTTC,CASSSPSGGEETQYF,15,.,TRBJ2-5,TRBV6-5,TRBD2
TGTGCCAGTAGCATGCGGGGCATACCGGGAGACTATGGCTACACCTTC,CASSMRGIPGDYGYTF,16,.,TRBJ1-2,TRBV19,.
TGTGCCAGCAGCCAAGGGGTGGGGAGGGAGACCCAGTACTTC,CASSQGVGRETQYF,14,.,TRBJ2-5,TRBV3-1/TRBV3-2,.
TGTGCCAGCAGTTACCGAGCAGGGGCATTTCAGCCCCAGCATTTT,CASSYRAGAFQPQHF,15,.,TRBJ1-5,TRBV6-5,.
TGCAGTGCTACGTCGGATACGCAGTATTTT,CSATSDTQYF,10,.,TRBJ2-3,TRBV20-1,.
TGTGCCAGCAGCTTTCGGGGGGCCGAGCAGTACTTC,CASSFRGAEQYF,12,.,TRBJ2-7,TRBV5-6,.
TGTGCCTGGAGTAGGACGTCTGACACTGAAGCTTTCTTT,CAWSRTSDTEAFF,13,.,TRBJ1-1,TRBV30,.
TGTGCCAGCGGTCAGGGCTACGAGCAGTACTTC,CASGQGYEQYF,11,.,TRBJ2-7,TRBV6-5,.